This T cell receptor (beta chain) is drawn from a study of monozygotic twins with cystic fibrosis. Study-wide results and caveats: V usage most resembled the co-twin in 13 of 16 pairs. Median Simpson clonality of approximately 0.0091 suggested naive T cells predominated.

Profiling relied on immunoSEQ multiplex PCR, and the TCRdb table lists in-frame clones only, not all of them. This table holds just under 20,000 clones, around 90% found once. Concerning this clone: What it binds is not known.

This CDR3 has 14 amino acids. The germline V gene encodes CDR1 MRHNA and CDR2 SNTAGT. The V gene lost 6 bases and the J gene lost 7 bases, with 16 bases spanning the gap. The source material was blood. This TCR was recovered from a girl between 2 and 10 years old with cystic fibrosis. This rearrangement joins TRBV6-4 to TRBJ1-5; D ambiguous. For the CDR3, the DNA is TGTGCCAGCAGCAGGAGGGATCGTGGACAGCCCCAGCATTTT. This translates into CASSRRDRGQPQHF.